This T cell receptor beta chain is from a study of shared clonotypes between healthy human individuals (TCRdb year 2020). In the study overall: A couple of women and three men aged 18 to 49 years were included in the cohort. Between about 0.85 and 10 billion PBMCs per donor were obtained by leukapheresis. To increase sequencing depth and limit assay-specific biases, TCR repertoire library preparation and sequencing were carried out by different laboratories using diverse techniques. The study deeply sequenced blood TCR repertoires of about 5 healthy adults to estimate repertoire size and the extent of clonotype sharing between individuals.

This clone was observed a handful of times. It has no known antigen specificity. No much larger clone exists at a distance of one base, and base qualities are not known. Results the study describes overall, beyond this receptor: Sampling was restricted to blood, and TCR repertoires in tissues likely differ from the TCR repertoires found in blood. The genetic and exposure-history diversity represented was limited by the small number of donors. Based on pairwise subsampling, the degree of clonotype sharing among donors was expected to be affected by sequencing depth.

Using the deep immunoSEQ assay, TCR CDR3 regions were amplified from genomic DNA by multiplex PCR. For each cell subset, the extracted genomic DNA was distributed evenly across all wells of several immunoSEQ 96-well plates, and each plate served as one replicate. For unsorted PBMC, each replicate PCR was loaded with around 300 ng genomic DNA, equivalent to roughly 33,000 T cell genomes. Ten immunoSEQ deep assay plates were used to sequence the unsorted PBMC genomic DNA. Purified libraries were measured with a Qubit 3.0 fluorometer, size-checked on a Bioanalyzer 2100, and measured again with the KAPA Library Quantification kit. Every immunoSEQ 96-well plate was sequenced on a separate single-read 150-cycle Illumina NextSeq 550 flow cell. Per the source publication's procedure: Because the immunoSEQ output held only junctional sequences and lacked quality scores, the filtering could not match the filtering applied to full-length reads. Sequences were annotated with PyIR, a Python wrapper for IgBLAST v1.9, and V/J genes and CDR3 were assigned using IMGT germline references. Reads with weak V/J assignments (E-value above 1e-6), missing CDR3, stop codons, out-of-frame junctions, or ambiguous translated residues were removed. V3J clonotypes were defined by identical inferred V gene, J gene, and CDR3 amino acid sequence. Percentage overlap between repertoires was computed as shared unique clonotypes divided by the size of the smaller repertoire. RTK rarefaction, the Chao1 estimator, and Recon v2.1 estimates of unobserved clonotypes were used to assess repertoire richness. Held by TCRdb, this immuneACCESS table contains in-frame sequences only and omits some clones. Under half of the omission traces to an unresolved V gene where checked; the cause of the rest is unknown. The V and J calls and the clone size are those of that table, but D and trimming were determined from the DNA. The sample records under 600,000 clones, over 60% of which are singletons. About an eighth of the sample lies in the top ten.

The donors were healthy, HIV-negative adults who had no recently reported acute infections or vaccinations. Every donor was a Caucasian adult living in Nashville, Tennessee, USA. For unsorted samples, tens of millions of PBMCs were counted, and genomic DNA was extracted using the QIAamp DNA Blood Mini kit. After blood collection by leukapheresis, PBMCs were isolated using Ficoll-Histopaque density gradient centrifugation and then cryopreserved in the vapor phase of liquid nitrogen. The CDR3 starts with the cysteine, ends with the phenylalanine, and has 15 residues. Only the CDR3 part of the read is kept: 45 bases, read in frame from the first base. Trimming at the junction amounts to 0 bases on V and 5 bases on J, and the germline ends lie 13 bases apart. The germline V gene (reference sequence) provides CDR1 LNHNV and CDR2 YYDKDF.

Material for sequencing was PBMCs. The rearranged chain carries TRBV15 and TRBJ1-1, with a weak D call of TRBD1 (5 bases match). The TCR comes from a woman in her 40s in good health. Some clones in this sample may be carry-over from other donors' samples. The CDR3 protein: CATSRDQGLGTEAFF. The DNA sequence reads TGTGCCACCAGCAGAGATCAGGGTTTGGGGACTGAAGCTTTCTTT.